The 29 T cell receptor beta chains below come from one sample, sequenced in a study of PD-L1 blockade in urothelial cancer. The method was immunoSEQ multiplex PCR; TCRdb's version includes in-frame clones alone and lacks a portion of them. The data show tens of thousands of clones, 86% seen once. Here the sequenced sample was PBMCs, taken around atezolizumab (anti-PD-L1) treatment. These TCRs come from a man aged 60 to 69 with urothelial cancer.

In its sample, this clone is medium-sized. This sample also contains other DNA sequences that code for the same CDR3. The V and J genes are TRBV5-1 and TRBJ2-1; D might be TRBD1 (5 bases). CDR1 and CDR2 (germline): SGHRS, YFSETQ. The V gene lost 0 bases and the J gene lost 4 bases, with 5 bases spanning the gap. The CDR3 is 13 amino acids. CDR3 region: CASSLGQYNEQFF. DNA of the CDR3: TGCGCCAGCAGCTTGGGACAGTACAATGAGCAGTTCTTC.

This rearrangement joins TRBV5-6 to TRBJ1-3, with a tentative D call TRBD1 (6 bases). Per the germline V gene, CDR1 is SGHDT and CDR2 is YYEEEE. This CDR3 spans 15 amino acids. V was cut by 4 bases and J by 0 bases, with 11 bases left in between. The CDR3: CASSPDRNSGNTIYF. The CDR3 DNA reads TGTGCCAGCAGCCCGGACAGAAACTCTGGAAACACCATATATTTT.

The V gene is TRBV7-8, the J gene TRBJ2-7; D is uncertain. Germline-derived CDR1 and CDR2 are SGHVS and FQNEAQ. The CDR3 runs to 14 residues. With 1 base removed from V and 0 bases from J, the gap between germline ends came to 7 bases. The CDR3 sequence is CASSLGPTSYEQYF. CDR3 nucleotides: TGTGCCAGCAGCTTAGGGCCCACCTCCTACGAGCAGTACTTC. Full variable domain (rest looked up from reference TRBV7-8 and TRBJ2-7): GAGVSQSPRYKVAKRGQDVALRCDPISGHVSLFWYQQALGQGPEFLTYFQNEAQLDKSGLPSDRFFAERPEGSVSTLKIQRTQQEDSAVYLCASSLGPTSYEQYFGPGTRLTVT.

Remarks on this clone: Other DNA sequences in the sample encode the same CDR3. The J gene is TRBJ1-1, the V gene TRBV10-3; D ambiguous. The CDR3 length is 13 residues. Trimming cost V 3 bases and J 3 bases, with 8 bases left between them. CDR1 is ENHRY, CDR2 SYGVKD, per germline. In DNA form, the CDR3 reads TGTGCCATCAGTGAATCGAGGGACACTGAAGCTTTCTTT. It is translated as CAISESRDTEAFF.

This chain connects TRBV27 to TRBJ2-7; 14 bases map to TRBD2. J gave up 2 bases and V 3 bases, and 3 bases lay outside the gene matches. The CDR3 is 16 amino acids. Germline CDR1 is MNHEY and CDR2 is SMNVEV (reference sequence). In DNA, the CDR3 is TGTGCCAGCAGTTTCGGACTAGCGGGAGGTCCCTACGAGCAGTACTTC. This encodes CASSFGLAGGPYEQYF.

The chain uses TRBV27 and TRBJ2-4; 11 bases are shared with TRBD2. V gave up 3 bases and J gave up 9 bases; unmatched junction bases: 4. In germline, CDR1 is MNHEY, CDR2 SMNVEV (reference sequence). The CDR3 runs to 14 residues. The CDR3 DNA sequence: TGTGCCAGCAGTTTGGTAGCGGGAGGGCGCATTCAGTACTTC. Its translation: CASSLVAGGRIQYF.

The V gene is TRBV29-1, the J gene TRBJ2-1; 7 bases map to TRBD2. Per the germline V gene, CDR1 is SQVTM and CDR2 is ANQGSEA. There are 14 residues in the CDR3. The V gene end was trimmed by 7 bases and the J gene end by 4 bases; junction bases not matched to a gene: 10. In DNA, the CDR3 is TGCAGCGGCGTTGGCGGGAGAGAATACAATGAGCAGTTCTTC. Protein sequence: CSGVGGREYNEQFF.

The CDR3 DNA follows: TGTGCCAGCACCTCACGACAGGGGGCCGCGAACACTGAAGCTTTCTTT. Protein sequence: CASTSRQGAANTEAFF. This chain uses TRBV27 with TRBJ1-1; 10 nucleotides line up with TRBD1. Germline V gene sequence: CDR1 MNHEY, CDR2 SMNVEV (reference sequence). The length of the CDR3 is 16 residues. V lost 7 bases and J lost 1; bases outside the gene matches: 9.

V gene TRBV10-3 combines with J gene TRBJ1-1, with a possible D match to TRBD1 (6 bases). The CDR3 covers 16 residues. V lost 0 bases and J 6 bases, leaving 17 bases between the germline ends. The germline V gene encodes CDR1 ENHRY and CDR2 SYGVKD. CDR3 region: CAISESKGEGYAEAFF. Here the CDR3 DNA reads TGTGCCATCAGTGAGTCAAAGGGGGAGGGGTACGCTGAAGCTTTCTTT.

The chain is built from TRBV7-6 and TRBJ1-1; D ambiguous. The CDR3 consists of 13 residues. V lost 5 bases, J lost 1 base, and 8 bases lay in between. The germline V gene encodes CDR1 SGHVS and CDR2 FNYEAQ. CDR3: CASSTNRNTEAFF. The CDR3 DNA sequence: TGTGCCAGCAGCACAAACCGGAACACTGAAGCTTTCTTT.

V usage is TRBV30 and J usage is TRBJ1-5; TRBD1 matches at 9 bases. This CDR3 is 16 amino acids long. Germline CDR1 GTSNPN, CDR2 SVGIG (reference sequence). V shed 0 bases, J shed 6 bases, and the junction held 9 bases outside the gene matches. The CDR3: CAWSVRTGDLPQPQHF. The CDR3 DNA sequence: TGTGCCTGGAGTGTCCGGACAGGGGATTTACCTCAGCCCCAGCATTTT.

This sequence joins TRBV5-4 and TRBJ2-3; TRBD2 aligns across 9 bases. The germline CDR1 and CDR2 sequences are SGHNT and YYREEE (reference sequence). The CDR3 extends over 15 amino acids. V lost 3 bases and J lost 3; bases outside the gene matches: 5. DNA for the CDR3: TGTGCCAGCAGCTCTCTAACTAGCGGGACAGATACGCAGTATTTT. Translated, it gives CASSSLTSGTDTQYF.

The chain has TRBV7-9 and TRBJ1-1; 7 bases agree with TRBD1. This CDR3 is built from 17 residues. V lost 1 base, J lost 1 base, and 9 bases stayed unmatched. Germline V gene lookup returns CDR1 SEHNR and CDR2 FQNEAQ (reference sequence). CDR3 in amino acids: CASSLDGWRTGNTEAFF. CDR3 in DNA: TGTGCCAGCAGCTTAGATGGATGGCGGACAGGGAACACTGAAGCTTTCTTT.

Here the CDR3 DNA reads TGTGCCACCCAAGTAGCGGGAGGGCCTTACGAGCAGTACTTC. This translates into CATQVAGGPYEQYF. V is TRBV28 and J is TRBJ2-7; 11 bases align to TRBD2. Germline loops: CDR1 MDHEN, CDR2 SYDVKM. Unmatched junction bases numbered 9, after V lost 10 bases and J lost 4 bases. This CDR3 has 14 amino acids.

The CDR3 DNA reads as TGTGCCAGCAGCTTCGGGTGGGAGGGATACAATGAGCAGTTCTTC. It translates to CASSFGWEGYNEQFF. The chain employs TRBV5-5 and TRBJ2-1; 7 bases map to TRBD2. Germline V gene data show CDR1 as SGHKS and CDR2 as YYEKEE (reference sequence). V shed 2 bases and J 4 bases; nucleotides not matched to a gene: 6. The CDR3 spans 15 residues.

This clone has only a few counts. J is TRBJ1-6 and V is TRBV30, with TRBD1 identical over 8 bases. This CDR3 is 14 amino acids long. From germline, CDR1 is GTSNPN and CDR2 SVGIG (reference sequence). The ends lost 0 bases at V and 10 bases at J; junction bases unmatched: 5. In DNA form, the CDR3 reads TGTGCCTGGAGTGTCGGGACAGGTACATCACCCCTCCACTTT. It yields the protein CAWSVGTGTSPLHF.

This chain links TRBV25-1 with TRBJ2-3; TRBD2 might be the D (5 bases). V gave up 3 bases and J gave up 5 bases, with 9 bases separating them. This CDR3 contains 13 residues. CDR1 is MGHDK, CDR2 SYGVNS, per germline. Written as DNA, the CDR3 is TGTGCCAGCAGTGACCCTGGGAGAGATACGCAGTATTTT. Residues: CASSDPGRDTQYF.

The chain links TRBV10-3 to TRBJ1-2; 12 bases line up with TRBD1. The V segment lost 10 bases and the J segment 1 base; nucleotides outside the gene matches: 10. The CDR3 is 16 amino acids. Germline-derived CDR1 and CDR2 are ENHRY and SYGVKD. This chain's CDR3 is CATFTGTGGDNYGYTF. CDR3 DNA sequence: TGTGCCACATTCACCGGGACAGGGGGCGATAACTATGGCTACACCTTC.

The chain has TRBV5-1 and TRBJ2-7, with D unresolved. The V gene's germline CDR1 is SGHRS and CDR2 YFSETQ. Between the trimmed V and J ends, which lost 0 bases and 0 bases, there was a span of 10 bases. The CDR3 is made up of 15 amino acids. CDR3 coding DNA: TGCGCCAGCAGCTTGGAGGCGGTTAGCTCCTACGAGCAGTACTTC. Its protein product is CASSLEAVSSYEQYF.

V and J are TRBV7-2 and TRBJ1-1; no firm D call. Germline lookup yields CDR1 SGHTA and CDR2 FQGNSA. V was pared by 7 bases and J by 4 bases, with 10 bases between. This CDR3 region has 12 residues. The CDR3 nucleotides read TGTGCCAGCACCCCCCAGGCCACTGAAGCTTTCTTT. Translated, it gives CASTPQATEAFF.

In nucleotides, the CDR3 is TGTGCCAGCAGAGGGACTCCTGGGGAGCTGTTTTTT. This gives the protein CASRGTPGELFF. The chain combines TRBV2 with TRBJ2-2; weak D call: TRBD2 (6 bases). This CDR3 spans 12 amino acids. Germline CDR1 is SNHLY and CDR2 is FYNNEI. With 6 bases removed from V and 8 bases from J, the gap between germline ends came to 10 bases. The entire variable domain, with the rest obtained from reference TRBV2 and TRBJ2-2, is as follows: EPEVTQTPSHQVTQMGQEVILRCVPISNHLYFYWYRQILGQKVEFLVSFYNNEISEKSEIFDDQFSVERPDGSNFTLKIRSTKLEDSAMYFCASRGTPGELFFGEGSRLTVL.

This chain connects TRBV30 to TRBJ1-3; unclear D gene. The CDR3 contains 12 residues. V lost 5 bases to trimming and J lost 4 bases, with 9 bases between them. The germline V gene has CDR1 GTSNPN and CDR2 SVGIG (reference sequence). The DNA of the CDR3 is TGTGCCTGGGAGGGCGGGGGAAACACCATATATTTT. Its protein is CAWEGGGNTIYF.

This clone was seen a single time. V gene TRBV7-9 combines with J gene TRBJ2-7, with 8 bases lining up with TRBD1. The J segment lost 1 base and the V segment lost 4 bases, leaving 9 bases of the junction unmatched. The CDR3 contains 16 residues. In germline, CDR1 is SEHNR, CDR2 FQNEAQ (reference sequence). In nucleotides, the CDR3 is TGTGCCAGCAGCTACTCAGGACAGGGACGATCCTACGAGCAGTACTTC. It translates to CASSYSGQGRSYEQYF.

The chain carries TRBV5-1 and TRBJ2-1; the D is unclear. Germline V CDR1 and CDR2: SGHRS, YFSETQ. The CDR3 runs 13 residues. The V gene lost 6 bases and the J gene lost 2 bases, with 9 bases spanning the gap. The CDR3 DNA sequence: TGCGCCAGCACTTACGACACCTACAATGAGCAGTTCTTC. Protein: CASTYDTYNEQFF. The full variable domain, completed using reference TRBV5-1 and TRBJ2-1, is KAGVTQTPRYLIKTRGQQVTLSCSPISGHRSVSWYQQTPGQGLQFLFEYFSETQRNKGNFPGRFSGRQFSNSRSEMNVSTLELGDSALYLCASTYDTYNEQFFGPGTRLTVL.

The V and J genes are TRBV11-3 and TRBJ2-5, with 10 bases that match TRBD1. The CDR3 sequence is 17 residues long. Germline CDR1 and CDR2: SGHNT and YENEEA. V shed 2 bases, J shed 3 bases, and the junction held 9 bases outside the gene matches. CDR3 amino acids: CASSLPPHGQGEETQYF. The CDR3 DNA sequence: TGTGCCAGCAGCTTACCGCCACACGGACAGGGGGAAGAGACCCAGTACTTC.

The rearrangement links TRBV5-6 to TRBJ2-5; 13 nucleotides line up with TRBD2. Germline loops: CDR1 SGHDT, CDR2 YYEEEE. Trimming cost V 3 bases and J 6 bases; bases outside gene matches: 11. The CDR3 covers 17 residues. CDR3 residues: CASSWWGLAGKGKTQYF. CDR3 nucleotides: TGTGCCAGCAGCTGGTGGGGACTAGCGGGAAAGGGAAAGACCCAGTACTTC.

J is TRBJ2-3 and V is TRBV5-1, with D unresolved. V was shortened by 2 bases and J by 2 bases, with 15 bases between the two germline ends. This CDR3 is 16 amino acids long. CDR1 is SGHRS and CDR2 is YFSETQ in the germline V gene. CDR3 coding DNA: TGCGCCAGCAGCTTCTTCGGAGCGCAGATCACAGATACGCAGTATTTT. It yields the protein CASSFFGAQITDTQYF. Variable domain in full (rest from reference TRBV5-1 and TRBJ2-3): KAGVTQTPRYLIKTRGQQVTLSCSPISGHRSVSWYQQTPGQGLQFLFEYFSETQRNKGNFPGRFSGRQFSNSRSEMNVSTLELGDSALYLCASSFFGAQITDTQYFGPGTRLTVL.

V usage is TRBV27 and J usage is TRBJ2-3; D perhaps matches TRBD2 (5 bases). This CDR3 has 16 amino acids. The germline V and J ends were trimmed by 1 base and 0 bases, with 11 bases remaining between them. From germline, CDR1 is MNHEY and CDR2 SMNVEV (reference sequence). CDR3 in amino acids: CASSLFGVVSTDTQYF. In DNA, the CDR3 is TGTGCCAGCAGTTTATTCGGGGTGGTAAGCACAGATACGCAGTATTTT.

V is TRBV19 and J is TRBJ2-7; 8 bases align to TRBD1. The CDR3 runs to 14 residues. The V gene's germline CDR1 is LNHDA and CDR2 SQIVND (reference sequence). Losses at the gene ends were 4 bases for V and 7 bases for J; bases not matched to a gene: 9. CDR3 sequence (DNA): TGTGCCAGTAGTAGGATCGGACAGGGTAGGGAGCAGTACTTC. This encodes CASSRIGQGREQYF.